The 20 T cell receptor beta chains presented below share a single source sample, sequenced in a study of T cells after yellow fever vaccination. TCRdb used MiXCR to reprocess the 5' RACE reads, holding one entry per CDR3 protein. The sample shows more than 90,000 distinct CDR3 sequences, 8.4% of them seen only once. The sequencing used CD8+ T cells sorted from PBMCs, collected 45 days after the yellow fever booster vaccination. The receptors derive from a man aged 30 to 45 who received the YFV17D yellow fever vaccine.

This clonotype was seen repeatedly, ten times or more. This chain links TRBV6-5 with TRBJ2-7, with D hard to call. V lost 0 bases, J lost 1 base, and 10 bases lay in between. The length of the CDR3 is 15 residues. CDR1 MNHEY and CDR2 SVGAGI come from the germline V gene. This chain's CDR3 is CASSYSIADSYEQYF. DNA for the CDR3: TGTGCCAGCAGTTACTCGATCGCAGATTCCTACGAGCAGTACTTC.

There are many counts of this clonotype. This chain links TRBV3-1 with TRBJ2-1; 9 bases agree with TRBD2. V lost 1 base and J lost 4; bases outside the gene matches: 2. Per the germline V gene, CDR1 is LGHDT and CDR2 is YNNKEL (reference sequence). This CDR3 has 15 residues. The CDR3 nucleotides read TGTGCCAGCAGCCAAGGAGCGGGAGGTTACAATGAGCAGTTCTTC. It translates to CASSQGAGGYNEQFF.

This clonotype was recorded many times. The chain employs TRBV7-9 and TRBJ2-3; D is possibly TRBD1 (5 bases). Trimming left V 3 bases short and J 4 bases short, with 14 bases between. The CDR3 loop spans 15 amino acids. CDR1 SEHNR and CDR2 FQNEAQ come from the germline V gene (reference sequence). CDR3 in DNA: TGTGCCAGCAGCTTCGACAGTATTGGCGCAGATACGCAGTATTTT. It codes for CASSFDSIGADTQYF.

The CDR3 sequence: CASSAGSYYGYTF. The CDR3 DNA reads as TGTGCCAGCAGTGCTGGGAGCTACTATGGCTACACCTTC. This sequence joins TRBV2 and TRBJ1-2; no clear D. This CDR3 region has 13 residues. V was shortened by 4 bases and J by 3 bases, with 9 bases between the two germline ends. Germline V gene data show CDR1 as SNHLY and CDR2 as FYNNEI.

This clonotype was recorded at least ten times. The chain joins TRBV29-1 to TRBJ2-3; 8 bases match TRBD2. CDR3 length equals 14 residues. The trim removed 7 bases at V and 2 bases at J, leaving 8 bases unmatched. Germline loops: CDR1 SQVTM, CDR2 ANQGSEA. CDR3 DNA sequence: TGCAGCGCTTCTACTAGCGGATACACAGATACGCAGTATTTT. This encodes CSASTSGYTDTQYF.

This clonotype was detected a few times. The chain links TRBV4-1 to TRBJ2-7; 8 nucleotides agree with TRBD2. V shed 1 base, J shed 2 bases, and the junction held 4 bases outside the gene matches. The CDR3 sequence is 15 residues long. Germline V gives CDR1 MGHRA, CDR2 YSYEKL. CDR3 sequence reads: CASSQGAGGTYEQYF. DNA of the CDR3: TGCGCCAGCAGCCAAGGGGCGGGAGGAACCTACGAGCAGTACTTC.

This clonotype has at least ten counts. This sequence joins TRBV29-1 and TRBJ1-2; D not resolved. CDR3 length: 10 amino acids. V lost 6 bases and J lost 6, with 8 bases in between. Per the germline V gene, CDR1 is SQVTM and CDR2 is ANQGSEA. The CDR3 loop is CSVPLDGYTF. The CDR3 DNA sequence: TGCAGCGTCCCTCTCGATGGCTACACCTTC.

The chain employs TRBV20-1 and TRBJ2-7; D may match TRBD1 or TRBD2 (6 bases each). The CDR3 extends over 12 amino acids. Germline V gives CDR1 DFQATT, CDR2 SNEGSKA (reference sequence). The V and J ends lost 3 bases and 6 bases respectively, with 12 bases between them. CDR3 sequence reads: CSASSGGLEQYF. CDR3 coding DNA: TGCAGTGCTAGTTCCGGGGGCCTCGAGCAGTACTTC.

This clonotype was recorded a few times. J is TRBJ1-1 and V is TRBV6-2 or TRBV6-3; the D gene is possibly TRBD1 (6 bases). The germline CDR1 and CDR2 sequences are MNHEY and SVGEGT. V lost 0 bases, J lost 4 bases, and 18 bases lay in between. This CDR3 spans 17 amino acids. In DNA form, the CDR3 reads TGTGCCAGCAGTTACTCGTTACAGGGCGGTGGTGCCACTGAAGCTTTCTTT. Protein sequence: CASSYSLQGGGATEAFF.

CDR3 nucleotide sequence: TGTGCCACCAGGACAGGCCGCTATCAGTACTTC. Its translation is CATRTGRYQYF. The rearrangement links TRBV6-6 to TRBJ2-7; 7 bases are a match to TRBD1. The V segment lost 10 bases and the J segment 10 bases; nucleotides outside the gene matches: 10. This CDR3 spans 11 amino acids. Germline-derived CDR1 and CDR2 are MNHNY and SVGAGI (reference sequence).

The table lists this clonotype with a few counts. The chain recombines TRBV6-1 with TRBJ2-2; 10 bases agree with TRBD2. The germline CDR1 and CDR2 sequences are MNHNS and SASEGT. This CDR3 is built from 15 residues. Germline trimming cut 6 bases from V and 7 bases from J; bases unmatched to any gene: 8. CDR3 nucleotide sequence: TGTGCCAGCAGCCGTCTAGCGGGAGTTGGCGGGGAGCTGTTTTTT. Translation gives CASSRLAGVGGELFF.

This clonotype was detected ten times or more. The chain recombines TRBV5-1 with TRBJ1-1; D is perhaps TRBD1 (5 bases). Germline lookup yields CDR1 SGHRS and CDR2 YFSETQ. The CDR3 contains 16 residues. Trimming shortened V by 2 bases and J by 1 base, and 15 bases separated the two germline ends. The CDR3 nucleotides are TGCGCCAGCAGCTTCGCCCAATCCGGGGCGAACACTGAAGCTTTCTTT. Amino acids: CASSFAQSGANTEAFF.

The CDR3 reads CASSANLGPDTQYF. DNA of the CDR3: TGTGCCAGCAGCGCCAACCTGGGACCTGATACGCAGTATTTT. This sequence joins TRBV2 and TRBJ2-3; D may match TRBD1 or TRBD2 (5 bases each). The V gene's germline CDR1 is SNHLY and CDR2 FYNNEI. The V end lost 6 bases, the J end lost 6 bases, and 16 bases lay between the germline ends. The CDR3 is 14 residues long.

This clonotype was counted only a few times. CDR3 sequence reads: CSANGDSYGYTF. The CDR3 nucleotides are TGCAGTGCAAACGGTGACAGCTATGGCTACACCTTC. The chain uses TRBV20-1 and TRBJ1-2, with D perhaps TRBD1 (5 bases). This CDR3 comprises 12 residues. V gave up 6 bases and J gave up 4 bases, with 12 bases separating them. CDR1 is DFQATT, CDR2 SNEGSKA, per germline (reference sequence).

In its sample, this clonotype was seen many times. The gene calls are TRBV6-5 and TRBJ1-6; D is ambiguous. The ends were cut back, 7 bases at V and 10 bases at J, with 17 bases in the middle. The CDR3 consists of 14 residues. CDR1 and CDR2 from the germline V gene are MNHEY and SVGAGI. The CDR3 sequence is CASMGGPSYSPLHF. The CDR3 DNA follows: TGTGCCAGCATGGGAGGGCCCTCTTACTCACCCCTCCACTTT.

Many counts were recorded for this clonotype. The chain is built from TRBV12-3 or TRBV12-4 and TRBJ1-4; 10 positions agree with TRBD1. The CDR3 contains 21 residues. V trimming: 3 bases; J trimming: 2 bases; junction bases outside the gene matches: 18. CDR3 in amino acids: CASSFNVESRTGGATNEKLFF. CDR3 nucleotides: TGTGCCAGCAGTTTTAATGTGGAGTCTCGGACAGGGGGGGCGACTAATGAAAAACTGTTTTTT.

This clonotype was observed many times. The chain couples TRBV7-9 to TRBJ2-1, with a possible D match to TRBD2 (5 bases). The germline V gene encodes CDR1 SEHNR and CDR2 FQNEAQ (reference sequence). The V and J ends lost 4 bases and 0 bases respectively, with 13 bases between them. The CDR3 runs to 16 residues. The CDR3 loop is CASSWERHSSYNEQFF. CDR3 nucleotide sequence: TGTGCCAGCAGCTGGGAGCGGCATAGCTCCTACAATGAGCAGTTCTTC.

The J gene is TRBJ2-5, the V gene TRBV27; tentative D call: TRBD2 (6 bases). Trimming removed 5 bases at V and 5 bases at J, with 15 bases between. This CDR3 spans 14 amino acids. Germline V gives CDR1 MNHEY, CDR2 SMNVEV (reference sequence). CDR3 coding DNA: TGTGCCAGCAGTCCAATCGGGAGTCGGGAGACCCAGTACTTC. Translated: CASSPIGSRETQYF.

This clonotype has at least ten counts. The chain has TRBV5-1 and TRBJ2-5; TRBD2 aligns across 10 bases. The length of the CDR3 is 15 residues. Germline CDR1 SGHRS, CDR2 YFSETQ. J lost 5 bases, V lost 0 bases, and 4 bases had no gene match. The CDR3 protein is CASSLVSGLAETQYF. CDR3 nucleotides: TGCGCCAGCAGCTTGGTCTCGGGACTAGCGGAGACCCAGTACTTC. Supplemented by reference TRBV5-1 and TRBJ2-5, the full variable domain reads KAGVTQTPRYLIKTRGQQVTLSCSPISGHRSVSWYQQTPGQGLQFLFEYFSETQRNKGNFPGRFSGRQFSNSRSEMNVSTLELGDSALYLCASSLVSGLAETQYFGPGTRLLVL.

The table lists this clonotype with many counts. V usage is TRBV6-5 and J usage is TRBJ2-7, with D uncertain. Germline V lookup: CDR1 MNHEY, CDR2 SVGAGI. The CDR3 runs 15 residues. The V end lost 0 bases, the J end lost 7 bases, and 16 bases lay between the germline ends. The CDR3 protein is CASSYSWASKGEQYF. The CDR3 DNA is TGTGCCAGCAGTTACTCTTGGGCCTCTAAAGGGGAGCAGTACTTC.